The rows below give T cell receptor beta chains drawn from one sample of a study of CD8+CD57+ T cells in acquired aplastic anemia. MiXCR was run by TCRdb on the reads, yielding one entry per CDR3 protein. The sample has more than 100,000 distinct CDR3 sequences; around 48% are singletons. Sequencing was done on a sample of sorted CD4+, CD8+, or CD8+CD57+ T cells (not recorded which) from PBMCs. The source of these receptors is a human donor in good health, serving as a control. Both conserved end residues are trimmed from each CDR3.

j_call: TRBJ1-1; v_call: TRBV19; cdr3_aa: ASSSYRLANTEAF
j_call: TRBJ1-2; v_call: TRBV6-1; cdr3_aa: ASRQRGTLYGYT
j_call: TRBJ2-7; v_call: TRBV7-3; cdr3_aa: ASSVGDYEQY
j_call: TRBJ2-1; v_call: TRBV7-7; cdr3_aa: ASSLSSRNEQF
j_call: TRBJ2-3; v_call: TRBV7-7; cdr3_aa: ASSLDSSTDTQY
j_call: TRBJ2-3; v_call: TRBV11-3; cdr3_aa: ASSFMGGADTQY
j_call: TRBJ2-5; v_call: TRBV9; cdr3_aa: ASSVEGGHRGTQY
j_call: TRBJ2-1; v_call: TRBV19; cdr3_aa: ASRKAGNEQF
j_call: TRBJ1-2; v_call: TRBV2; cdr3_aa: ASSEYEGESGYT
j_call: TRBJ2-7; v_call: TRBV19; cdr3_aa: ASSIWDRDEQY
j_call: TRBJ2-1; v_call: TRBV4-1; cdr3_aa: ASSQTRSYNEQF
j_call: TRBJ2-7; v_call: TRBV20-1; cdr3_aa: SAKDLRTTPYEQY
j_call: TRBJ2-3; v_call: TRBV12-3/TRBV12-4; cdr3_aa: ASSLVWGEQY
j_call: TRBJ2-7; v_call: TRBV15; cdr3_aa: ATSGGLAGGQSSYEQY
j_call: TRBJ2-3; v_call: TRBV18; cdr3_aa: ASSPAQLPTDTQY
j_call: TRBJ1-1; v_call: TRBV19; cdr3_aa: ASSIARFTEAF
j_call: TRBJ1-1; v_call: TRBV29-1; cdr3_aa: SVVGTEAF
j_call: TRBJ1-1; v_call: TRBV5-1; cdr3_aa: ASSARSGWAEAF
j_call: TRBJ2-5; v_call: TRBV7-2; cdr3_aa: ASSLGGQETQY
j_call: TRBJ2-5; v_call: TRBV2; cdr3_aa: ASIGEGDWRTQY
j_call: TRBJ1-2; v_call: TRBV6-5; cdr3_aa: ASSFDSRVGYT
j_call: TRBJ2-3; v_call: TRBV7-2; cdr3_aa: ASSFGGLAGDTQY
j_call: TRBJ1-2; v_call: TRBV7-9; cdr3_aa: ASSLEVPYGYT
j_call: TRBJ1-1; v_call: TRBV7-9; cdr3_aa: ASSLGPGGYTEAF
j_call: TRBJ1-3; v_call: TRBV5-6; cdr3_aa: ACSLGNAGNTIY
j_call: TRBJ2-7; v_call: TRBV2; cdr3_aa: ASSEFGDISYEQY
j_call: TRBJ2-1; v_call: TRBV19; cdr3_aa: ASTQGVYNEQF
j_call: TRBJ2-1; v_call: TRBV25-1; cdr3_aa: ASSGGTSGSSRGF
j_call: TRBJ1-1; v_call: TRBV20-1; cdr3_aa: SAREMADTEAF
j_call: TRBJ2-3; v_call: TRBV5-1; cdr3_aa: ASSQDRGQDTQY
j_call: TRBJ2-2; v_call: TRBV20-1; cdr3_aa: SELDRDTGELF
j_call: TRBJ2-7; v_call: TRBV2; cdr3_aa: ASIRGDRGHYEQY
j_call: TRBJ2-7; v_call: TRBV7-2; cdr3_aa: ASSLRSLGLYEQY
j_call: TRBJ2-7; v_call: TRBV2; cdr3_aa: ASTPSAYEQY
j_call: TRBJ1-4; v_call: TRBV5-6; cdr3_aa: ASSLSNRGYGDEKLF
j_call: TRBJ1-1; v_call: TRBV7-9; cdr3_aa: ASSPGTGGPQTEAF
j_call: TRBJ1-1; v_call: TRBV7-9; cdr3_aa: ASSFGGFVTEAF
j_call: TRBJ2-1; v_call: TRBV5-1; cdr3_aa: ASRGTSGKRQF
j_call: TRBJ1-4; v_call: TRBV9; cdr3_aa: ASSVGISPGRLNEKLF
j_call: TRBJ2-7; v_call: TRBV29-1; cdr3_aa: SVARDRGTEQY
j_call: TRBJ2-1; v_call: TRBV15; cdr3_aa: ATSRDKERAEQF
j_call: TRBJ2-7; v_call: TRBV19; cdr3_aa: ASSIDSHRDRVPYEQY
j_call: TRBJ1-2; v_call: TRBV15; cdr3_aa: ATSRDRGWSNYGYT
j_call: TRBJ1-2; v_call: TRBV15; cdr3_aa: ATSRQGVLYGYT
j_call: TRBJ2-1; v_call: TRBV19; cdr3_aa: ASSTWGAHEQF
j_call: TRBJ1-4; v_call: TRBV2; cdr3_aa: ASSERAGGNEKLF
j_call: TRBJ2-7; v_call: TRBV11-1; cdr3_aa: ASSSSRAGGLAEQY
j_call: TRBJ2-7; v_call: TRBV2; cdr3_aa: ASSEQGSSSYEQY
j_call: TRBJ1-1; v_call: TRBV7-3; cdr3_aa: ASSLTGQLEAF